This TCR beta chain comes out of a study of blood T cell repertoires in COVID-19. Study in general: Acute and convalescent COVID-19 specimens originated in the United States, Italy and Spain. The analysed material was cDNA or gDNA that came from T cells, B-cell-depleted T cells, or PBMCs.

Regarding this clone: Distinct nucleotide sequences in the sample also encode this CDR3.

How the authors handled the data: Estimated nucleated cell counts came from reference gene primer amplification. Libraries were prepared by immunoSEQ multiplex PCR; TCRdb keeps only in-frame clonotypes and omits some of them. V, J and clone size reflect that table, while D and trimming were determined from the DNA. The sample lists 95,000 to 150,000 clones, around 80% occurring once. Germline loops: CDR1 MNHEY, CDR2 SVGAGI. There are 14 residues in the CDR3. V was trimmed by 0 bases and J by 0 bases, leaving 4 bases between them. This sequence was found in a woman in her fifties or sixties with acute or convalescent COVID-19. Input material: peripheral blood. The chain recombines TRBV6-5 with TRBJ2-3, with no clear D. The chain's CDR3 is CASSYSGSTDTQYF. In DNA, the CDR3 is TGTGCCAGCAGTTACTCTGGCAGCACAGATACGCAGTATTTT.